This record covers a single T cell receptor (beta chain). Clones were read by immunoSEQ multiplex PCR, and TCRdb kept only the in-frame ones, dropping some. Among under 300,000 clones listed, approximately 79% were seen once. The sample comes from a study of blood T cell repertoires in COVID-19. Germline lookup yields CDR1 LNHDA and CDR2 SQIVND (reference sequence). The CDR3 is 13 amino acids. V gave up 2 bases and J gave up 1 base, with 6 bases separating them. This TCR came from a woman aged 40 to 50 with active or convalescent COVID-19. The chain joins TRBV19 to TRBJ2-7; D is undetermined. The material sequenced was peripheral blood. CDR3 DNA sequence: TGTGCCAGTAGTATAAGCCCGTCCTACGAGCAGTACTTC. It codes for CASSISPSYEQYF.